This T cell receptor beta chain was found in a study of metastatic and nonmetastatic thyroid tumors. General study results and limits: Malignant thyroid tumors reportedly exceeded benign nodules significantly in TCR beta diversity, with the difference appearing in blood and tumor.

Of note for this clone: No antigen is known for it.

Trimming left V 1 base short and J 2 bases short, with 17 bases between. This CDR3 spans 17 amino acids. Germline values: CDR1 MNHNY, CDR2 SVGAGI (reference sequence). MiXCR was used by TCRdb to re-call the PCR reads. The table has over 6,000 clones, more than 25% seen once. Patients were all untreated before their thyroid surgery. Sample: tumor tissue. The V and J genes are TRBV6-6 and TRBJ1-2, with D maybe TRBD1 (6 bases). This TCR derives from a female donor with papillary thyroid cancer or a benign thyroid nodule (not recorded which). Some clones in this sample may be carry-over from other donors' samples. CDR3: CASSYYVPGTFNYGYTF. For the CDR3, the DNA is TGTGCCAGCAGTTACTACGTACCAGGGACATTCAACTATGGCTACACCTTC.